This T cell receptor beta chain was captured in a study of beta chain features in type 1 diabetes. As for the study in general: On cell yields, gender and age, patients and healthy donors were similar. Summed over all samples, the examined sorted cells came to 95 million to 120 million.

Sort purity for all populations was recorded as exceeding 98%. Study findings and constraints: Researchers report that Type 1 diabetes patients had moderately but significantly shorter TCRB CDR3s across all four CD4+ subsets.

The study reverse transcribed the entire isolated RNA, so it sequenced expressed TCRB transcripts. Read counts averaged approximately 3.3 million for samples of naive, central memory and regulatory T cells. TCRdb's copy holds only in-frame clones and misses some; the assay was immunoSEQ multiplex PCR. The sample comprises 150,000 to 200,000 clones, 8.5% to 10% of which are singletons, and 0.7% rests with the top ten. A note on this clone: Its antigen is as yet unknown.

Per germline, CDR1 MDHEN and CDR2 SYDVKM. The CDR3 length is 15 residues. V lost 3 bases, J lost 5 bases, and 7 bases stayed unmatched. The V gene is TRBV28, the J gene TRBJ2-7; TRBD1 matches at 10 bases. The sequencing sample was made of central memory CD4+ T cells from blood. The TCR was taken from a woman in her 30s with type 1 diabetes. DNA of the CDR3: TGTGCCAGCAGTTTGATCGGACAGGGGGACGACGAGCAGTACTTC. Protein: CASSLIGQGDDEQYF.